This T cell receptor beta chain emerged from a study of T cell repertoires in cytomegalovirus infection (dated by TCRdb to between 2018 and 2020). With regard to the full study: The HLA type of each donor mattered for the analysis, because public TCR beta signatures pointed to carriage of CMV infection along with the matching HLA type.

The instrument was an Illumina HiSeq 1500. TCRdb ran its own pipeline on the public reads, namely fastp trimming at Q25 and MiXCR clone calling, and kept in-frame beta chains. Identical CDR3 protein sequences are pooled into one entry, listed with their most common genes and DNA. The sample contains 150,000 to 200,000 distinct CDR3 sequences, about 20% of them found a single time. Around 3.1% of the sample rests with the top ten. In its sample, this clonotype was seen many times. It lacks a known antigen. No clone much larger than this one lies a single base away; base qualities are absent. In the germline V gene, CDR1 corresponds to MDHEN and CDR2 to SYDVKM. Counted from cysteine to phenylalanine, this CDR3 has 16 amino acids. Just the 48-base CDR3 DNA is kept, in frame starting at base 1. Trimming at the junction amounts to 3 bases on V and 8 bases on J, and the germline ends lie 22 bases apart. What the authors observed across the whole study: Cumulative frequency of public TCR beta family members discriminated carriers of CMV infection plus the relevant HLA type in this cohort and an independent 352-donor cohort. In the ex vivo response, HLA-C-restricted CMV-specific TCR beta clonotypes were dominant, and in two of eight donors the single most frequent clonotype came from this HLA-C-restricted group.

This chain joins TRBV28 to TRBJ1-2; the D segment could be TRBD1, given 6 matching bases. Sequenced sample: PBMCs. The TCR originated in a human donor in good health (CMV status not recorded). Some clones in this sample may be carry-over from other donors' samples. The CDR3: CASSLTVQGHLRGYTF. The DNA sequence is as follows: TGTGCCAGCAGTTTGACTGTCCAGGGGCACTTACGAGGCTACACCTTC.